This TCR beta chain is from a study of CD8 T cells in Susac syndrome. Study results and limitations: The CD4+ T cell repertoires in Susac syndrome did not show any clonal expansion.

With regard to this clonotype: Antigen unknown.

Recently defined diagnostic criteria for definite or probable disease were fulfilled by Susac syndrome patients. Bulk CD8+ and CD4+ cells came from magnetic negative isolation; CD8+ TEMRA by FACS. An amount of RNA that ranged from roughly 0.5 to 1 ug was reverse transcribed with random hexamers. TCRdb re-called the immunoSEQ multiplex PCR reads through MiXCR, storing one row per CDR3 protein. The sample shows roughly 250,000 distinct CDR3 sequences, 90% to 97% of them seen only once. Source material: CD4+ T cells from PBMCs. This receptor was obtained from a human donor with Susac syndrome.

CDR3: CASSAGLAGEVDEQFF. CDR3 nucleotides: TGTGCCAGCAGTGCAGGACTAGCGGGAGAGGTGGATGAGCAGTTCTTC. The rearrangement joins TRBV2 to TRBJ2-1, with 13 bases matching TRBD2. The CDR3 totals 16 residues. V gave up 4 bases and J gave up 8 bases; unmatched junction bases: 8. From germline, CDR1 is SNHLY and CDR2 FYNNEI.